A selection of T cell receptor beta chains follows, all from one sample in a study of T cell responses to AZD1222 COVID-19 vaccine. Assay: immunoSEQ multiplex PCR; the TCRdb copy retains only in-frame clones and omits some. The data hold around 170,000 clones, with about 91% observed a single time. Specimen: peripheral blood, collected 28 days after the second AZD1222 dose. The receptor source for this set is an adult who received the AZD1222 COVID-19 vaccine. Each CDR3 is given with its conserved first and last residue. A D gene is named only where the DNA matches it firmly. Rows give clone size only sometimes, using once, few, many, or a class for an expanded clone.

j_call clone_size v_call d_call cdr3_nt cdr3_aa
TRBJ1-2 . TRBV9 TRBD1 TGTGCCAGCAGCGTAGAGGGAGAGGGACAGTCTCTTAACTATGGCTACACCTTC CASSVEGEGQSLNYGYTF
TRBJ1-5 . TRBV11-2 . TGTGCCAGCAGCTTAGGAGTGGGGGCCGATAGCAATCAGCCCCAGCATTTT CASSLGVGADSNQPQHF
TRBJ2-7 . TRBV7-2 . TGTGCCAGCAGCTTAGTTCGGGGGTTGAGGCACGAGCAGTACTTC CASSLVRGLRHEQYF
TRBJ1-1 . TRBV11-2 . TGTGCCAGCAGCTTAGGGGTGGGGGGATTGAACACTGAAGCTTTCTTT CASSLGVGGLNTEAFF
TRBJ1-6 . TRBV2 . TGTGCCAGCAGCACAGGTAGCTCCTATAATTCACCCCTCCACTTT CASSTGSSYNSPLHF
TRBJ1-2 . TRBV3-1/TRBV3-2 . TGTGCCAGCAGCCAAGATCAAGGATACAGTTCCTTC CASSQDQGYSSF
TRBJ2-6 . TRBV25-1 . TGTGCCAGCAGGGACTCTGGGGCCAACGTCCTGACTTTC CASRDSGANVLTF
TRBJ1-2 once TRBV6-5 . TGTGCCAGCAGTTACACCCCCGGGGGCCGTTTGGGTGGCTACACCTTC CASSYTPGGRLGGYTF
TRBJ1-6 few TRBV2 TRBD1 TGTGCCAGCAGACCTGACAGGGGACGTTGGAATTCACCCCTCCACTTT CASRPDRGRWNSPLHF
TRBJ2-1 . TRBV11-2 . TGTGCCAGCAGCCGCCGTTATGGGAACAATGAGCAGTTCTTC CASSRRYGNNEQFF
TRBJ2-1 . TRBV3-1/TRBV3-2 TRBD2 TGTGCCAGCAGCCAATACGGACTAGCGGGGGGCTCCTCCTACAATGAGCAGTTCTTC CASSQYGLAGGSSYNEQFF
TRBJ1-1 . TRBV7-3 . TGTGCCAGCAGCTTAGAGGCGTGGGGCACTGAAGCTTTCTTT CASSLEAWGTEAFF
TRBJ2-7 . TRBV6-5 . TGTGCCAGCCAAGGCATTCTTTCCTACGAGCAGTACTTC CASQGILSYEQYF
TRBJ2-3 . TRBV7-2 . TGTGCCAGCAGCTTAGCGGGGGGGCGGGGCACAGATACGCAGTATTTT CASSLAGGRGTDTQYF
TRBJ1-3 . TRBV5-1 . TGCGCCAGCAGCTTGGAGGGATCCGGAAACACCATATATTTT CASSLEGSGNTIYF
TRBJ2-5 . TRBV5-4 . TGTGCCAGCAGCGGGGGGTACCAAGAGACCCAGTACTTC CASSGGYQETQYF
TRBJ1-4 . TRBV5-1 . TGCGCCAGCAGCCCGGGTACAACTAATGAAAAACTGTTTTTT CASSPGTTNEKLFF
TRBJ1-2 . TRBV6-5 . TGTGCCAGCAGTTACTCGGGACTGACCTACTATGGCTACACCTTC CASSYSGLTYYGYTF
TRBJ1-6 . TRBV7-2 TRBD1 TGTGCCAGCAGCCCTCGGACAGGGCGTAATTCACCCCTCCACTTT CASSPRTGRNSPLHF
TRBJ1-5 . TRBV14 . TGTGCCAGCAGCCAAGATGCGGCCAAGAGGACAAATAGCAATCAGCCCCAGCATTTT CASSQDAAKRTNSNQPQHF
TRBJ1-2 . TRBV7-2 . TGTGCCAGCAGCTTAGGAGGTCAGGGCAGCCTCTATGGCTACACCTTC CASSLGGQGSLYGYTF
TRBJ1-6 . TRBV2 TRBD1 TGTGCCAGCAGTGAAGGGACAGGCAGAAAGAATTCACCCCTCCACTTT CASSEGTGRKNSPLHF
TRBJ2-7 . TRBV11-2 . TGTGCCAGCAGCTTAGCCGGGGGACCGGGGTACGAGCAGTACTTC CASSLAGGPGYEQYF
TRBJ2-7 . TRBV29-1 . TGCAGCGTTGAAGAAGGAGGCGAGCAGTACTTC CSVEEGGEQYF
TRBJ1-4 once TRBV5-1 . TGCGCCAGCAGCTCAAGGACCTCAACTAATGAAAAACTGTTTTTT CASSSRTSTNEKLFF
TRBJ2-7 . TRBV25-1 . TGTGCCAGCAGTGCCCCTCAGGGCCCGGGGAACGAGCAGTACTTC CASSAPQGPGNEQYF
TRBJ2-3 . TRBV29-1 . TGCAGCGTCTCTTGGCCCACAGATACGCAGTATTTT CSVSWPTDTQYF
TRBJ2-3 . TRBV27 . TGTGCCAGCAGTTTATCCGGAATACCCACAGATACGCAGTATTTT CASSLSGIPTDTQYF
TRBJ2-1 . TRBV19 . TGTGCCAGTATCGGCCCGGGGAGGTCATACAATGAGCAGTTCTTC CASIGPGRSYNEQFF
TRBJ2-2 . TRBV7-3 . TGTGCCAGCAGCTTATCGGCAGGGGAGCTGTTTTTT CASSLSAGELFF
TRBJ2-7 once TRBV7-2 . TGTGCCAGCAGCTCCAGACCGGGACCCAACTACGAGCAGTACTTC CASSSRPGPNYEQYF
TRBJ1-3 . TRBV3-1/TRBV3-2 TRBD1 TGTGCCAGCAGCCGGGACAGGGATACTGGAAACACCATATATTTT CASSRDRDTGNTIYF
TRBJ2-1 once TRBV5-5 TRBD2 TGTGCCAGCAGCTTTTCTAGCGGGGGACCCAATGAGCAGTTCTTC CASSFSSGGPNEQFF
TRBJ2-2 . TRBV3-1/TRBV3-2 TRBD2 TGTGCCAGCAGCCCTGACAGACTAGCGGGGGCCACCGGGGAGCTGTTTTTT CASSPDRLAGATGELFF
TRBJ2-3 . TRBV7-6 TRBD1 TGTGCCAGCAGCTTAGGGACGGGACAGGGGACAGATACGCAGTATTTT CASSLGTGQGTDTQYF
TRBJ2-1 . TRBV21-1 . TGTGCCAGCAGCAAAGAATGCAATGAGCAGTTCTTC CASSKECNEQFF
TRBJ1-3 . TRBV6-5 . TGTGCCAGCAGTTACTGGCAGCTTAGCTCTGGAAACACCATATATTTT CASSYWQLSSGNTIYF
TRBJ2-2 . TRBV6-6 . TGTGCCAGCAGTCGTCGCCGACAGACGTCGGGCACCGGGGAGCTGTTTTTT CASSRRRQTSGTGELFF
TRBJ2-7 . TRBV30 TRBD1 TGTGCCTGGACGGGGACAGGGTTCAACGAGCAGTACTTC CAWTGTGFNEQYF
TRBJ2-3 . TRBV3-1/TRBV3-2 . TGTGCCAGCAGCCAATCTCCGTTGTCAGATACGCAGTATTTT CASSQSPLSDTQYF
TRBJ2-7 . TRBV7-9 . TGTGCCAGCAGCTTGGGGACATCGGACCCCTACGAGCAGTACTTC CASSLGTSDPYEQYF
TRBJ1-1 . TRBV7-9 . TGTGCCAGCAGCTTAGTCTCAGGGGATACTGAAGCTTTCTTT CASSLVSGDTEAFF
TRBJ1-5 . TRBV10-3 . TGTGCCATCAGTGAGGGGCGGAGGCAGGGCGGCAATCAGCCCCAGCATTTT CAISEGRRQGGNQPQHF
TRBJ2-7 . TRBV29-1 TRBD2 TGCAGCGTTAAGGCCGTCGTAGCGGGATCCTACGAGCAGTACTTC CSVKAVVAGSYEQYF
TRBJ2-7 . TRBV19 . TGTGCCAGTAGCTCCCGATTTGACTCCTACGAGCAGTACTTC CASSSRFDSYEQYF
TRBJ1-1 . TRBV7-9 . TGTGCCAGCAGTTGGACAGAGAACACTGAAGCTTTCTTT CASSWTENTEAFF
TRBJ1-5 . TRBV5-6 . TGTGCCAGCAGCTTAGGTAGGGGCCTGAATCAGCCCCAGCATTTT CASSLGRGLNQPQHF
TRBJ2-3 . TRBV9 . TGTGCCAGCTCAAGTTGGGTCACAGATACGCAGTATTTT CASSSWVTDTQYF
TRBJ2-5 . TRBV18 TRBD1 TGTGCCAGCTCGCAAGGGACAGACCAAGAGACCCAGTACTTC CASSQGTDQETQYF
TRBJ1-2 . TRBV30 . TGTGCCTGGAGTGATGAGGCATCGAAGGGCCATGGCTACACCTTC CAWSDEASKGHGYTF
TRBJ2-7 . TRBV7-9 . TGTGCCAGCAGCTTAGCCCTCTCGGGAAGGACCCCCTACGAGCAGTACTTC CASSLALSGRTPYEQYF
TRBJ1-2 . TRBV13 . TGTGCCAGCAGCTTAATGGGTGGTGCCAGAAAAGACCCCTACTACACCTTC CASSLMGGARKDPYYTF
TRBJ1-2 . TRBV3-1/TRBV3-2 TRBD1 TGTGCCAGCAGCCCCCGGACAGGGGGTGGCTACACCTTC CASSPRTGGGYTF
TRBJ1-1 few TRBV30 . TGTGCCTGGAAGCAGGGGTGGATCAGAGGAGAAGCTTTCTTT CAWKQGWIRGEAFF
TRBJ2-1 . TRBV27 TRBD2 TGTGCCAGCAGTTTTTTGGGACTAGCGGGGAACAATGAGCAGTTCTTC CASSFLGLAGNNEQFF
TRBJ2-1 . TRBV3-1/TRBV3-2 . TGTGCCAGCAGCCACCCAAACGGTGAGCAGTTCTTC CASSHPNGEQFF
TRBJ2-4 . TRBV21-1 . TGTGCCAGCAGCAACCGGGACCCCGATCCTCTAGCCAAAAACATTCAGTACTTC CASSNRDPDPLAKNIQYF